Given below is one T cell receptor (beta chain) in context. Its antigen is still unknown. These data come from a study of radiotherapy plus CTLA-4 blockade in lung cancer. Study results and caveats: Strongest reported response predictors: early blood clone changes and post-radiation interferon-beta. Blood-borne expansion of tumor-derived TCR clones followed radiotherapy plus ipilimumab.

The V gene lost 1 base and the J gene lost 5 bases, with 9 bases spanning the gap. Germline CDR1 SGHRS, CDR2 YFSETQ. This CDR3 is 13 amino acids long. The assay was immunoSEQ multiplex PCR, and TCRdb's table has in-frame clones only and misses some. The sample has 70,000 to 95,000 clones, roughly 86% seen once. The chain uses TRBV5-1 and TRBJ2-5, with D possibly matching TRBD2 (5 bases). The receptor was derived from a human donor with non-small cell lung cancer that progressed on radiotherapy plus ipilimumab. The input for sequencing was peripheral blood, taken from a patient treated with radiotherapy plus ipilimumab. CDR3 coding DNA: TGCGCCAGCAGCTTGCAACAGCGGGAGACCCAGTACTTC. This sequence encodes CASSLQQRETQYF.